A selection of T cell receptor beta chains follows, all from one sample in a study of blood T cell repertoires in COVID-19. Assay: immunoSEQ multiplex PCR; the TCRdb copy retains only in-frame clones and omits some. The data contain approximately 240,000 clones, 65% to 85% of them seen just once; the ten biggest clones take up about 4%. The sample comprised peripheral blood. The receptors derive from a woman aged 40 to 50 with active or convalescent COVID-19. CDR3s include the opening cysteine and the closing phenylalanine or tryptophan. Each record gives: V gene, CDR3 length, clone size, J gene, D gene, CDR3 protein, CDR3 DNA. A D gene is named only where the DNA matches it firmly. Only part of the rows carry a size: once, few, many, or a class if the clone is expanded.

v_gene: TRBV6-1; len: 14; abundance: .; j_gene: TRBJ1-2; d_gene: .; CDR3aa: CASSEGAVDYGYTF; CDR3nt: TGTGCCAGCAGTGAGGGGGCAGTGGACTATGGCTACACCTTC
v_gene: TRBV28; len: 14; abundance: .; j_gene: TRBJ1-1; d_gene: .; CDR3aa: CASKEGGINTEAFF; CDR3nt: TGTGCCAGCAAGGAGGGAGGGATTAACACTGAAGCTTTCTTT
v_gene: TRBV5-5; len: 16; abundance: .; j_gene: TRBJ1-6; d_gene: .; CDR3aa: CASSLRRLSYNSPLHF; CDR3nt: TGTGCCAGCAGCTTGAGGCGACTCTCCTATAATTCACCCCTCCACTTT
v_gene: TRBV30; len: 13; abundance: .; j_gene: TRBJ2-3; d_gene: .; CDR3aa: CAWSIYITDTQYF; CDR3nt: TGTGCCTGGAGTATTTACATCACAGATACGCAGTATTTT
v_gene: TRBV5-4; len: 16; abundance: .; j_gene: TRBJ2-1; d_gene: TRBD2; CDR3aa: CASSWKTSGGAREQFF; CDR3nt: TGTGCCAGCAGCTGGAAGACTAGCGGGGGGGCACGTGAGCAGTTCTTC
v_gene: TRBV4-1; len: 15; abundance: .; j_gene: TRBJ1-2; d_gene: .; CDR3aa: CASSQDLGLSSGYTF; CDR3nt: TGCGCCAGCAGCCAAGATTTGGGGCTTTCGTCTGGCTACACCTTC
v_gene: TRBV18; len: 13; abundance: .; j_gene: TRBJ2-2; d_gene: .; CDR3aa: CASSRVEDGELFF; CDR3nt: TGTGCCAGCTCCCGGGTAGAGGACGGGGAGCTGTTTTTT
v_gene: TRBV25-1; len: 15; abundance: .; j_gene: TRBJ1-6; d_gene: .; CDR3aa: CASSEEKGRGSPLHF; CDR3nt: TGTGCCAGCAGTGAAGAAAAGGGGCGAGGTTCACCCCTCCACTTT
v_gene: TRBV9; len: 13; abundance: .; j_gene: TRBJ1-1; d_gene: .; CDR3aa: CASSLRTDSEAFF; CDR3nt: TGTGCCAGCAGCTTGCGGACGGACAGTGAAGCTTTCTTT
v_gene: TRBV12-3/TRBV12-4; len: 12; abundance: .; j_gene: TRBJ1-2; d_gene: .; CDR3aa: CASSRQAYGYTF; CDR3nt: TGTGCCAGCTCAAGGCAGGCCTATGGCTACACCTTC
v_gene: TRBV7-9; len: 17; abundance: .; j_gene: TRBJ2-4; d_gene: TRBD1; CDR3aa: CASSLGRGTGPENIQYF; CDR3nt: TGTGCCAGCAGCTTAGGGAGAGGGACAGGACCGGAAAACATTCAGTACTTC
v_gene: TRBV19; len: 13; abundance: .; j_gene: TRBJ1-2; d_gene: .; CDR3aa: CASSTQGGYGYTF; CDR3nt: TGTGCCAGTAGTACTCAGGGCGGCTATGGCTACACCTTC
v_gene: TRBV19; len: 13; abundance: .; j_gene: TRBJ1-2; d_gene: .; CDR3aa: CASSISLNYGYTF; CDR3nt: TGTGCCAGTAGTATTAGCCTTAACTATGGCTACACCTTC
v_gene: TRBV6-5; len: 13; abundance: .; j_gene: TRBJ1-5; d_gene: .; CDR3aa: CASSPDRKQPQHF; CDR3nt: TGTGCCAGCAGCCCCGACAGAAAACAGCCCCAGCATTTT
v_gene: TRBV5-5; len: 16; abundance: .; j_gene: TRBJ1-5; d_gene: .; CDR3aa: CASSLYTGVSNQPQHF; CDR3nt: TGTGCCAGCAGCTTGTACACGGGGGTGAGCAATCAGCCCCAGCATTTT
v_gene: TRBV2; len: 15; abundance: .; j_gene: TRBJ1-6; d_gene: TRBD1; CDR3aa: CASRSDRANNSPLHF; CDR3nt: TGTGCCAGCAGGTCGGACAGGGCTAATAATTCACCCCTCCACTTT
v_gene: TRBV11-1; len: 15; abundance: .; j_gene: TRBJ1-2; d_gene: TRBD1; CDR3aa: CASSSPGQANYGYTF; CDR3nt: TGTGCCAGCAGCTCTCCGGGACAGGCTAACTATGGCTACACCTTC
v_gene: TRBV7-9; len: 15; abundance: .; j_gene: TRBJ2-7; d_gene: .; CDR3aa: CASLPWGELSYEQYF; CDR3nt: TGTGCCAGCCTCCCTTGGGGGGAACTCTCCTACGAGCAGTACTTC
v_gene: TRBV28; len: 14; abundance: .; j_gene: TRBJ2-1; d_gene: TRBD1; CDR3aa: CATSQGSSRVEQFF; CDR3nt: TGTGCCACCTCACAGGGGTCCTCCAGAGTTGAGCAGTTCTTC
v_gene: TRBV5-1; len: 14; abundance: once; j_gene: TRBJ1-1; d_gene: .; CDR3aa: CASSFAVMNTEAFF; CDR3nt: TGCGCCAGCAGCTTCGCAGTCATGAACACTGAAGCTTTCTTT
v_gene: TRBV9; len: 17; abundance: .; j_gene: TRBJ1-3; d_gene: .; CDR3aa: CASSVDIQVGSGNTIYF; CDR3nt: TGTGCCAGCAGCGTAGATATTCAGGTTGGCTCTGGAAACACCATATATTTT
v_gene: TRBV5-1; len: 16; abundance: .; j_gene: TRBJ1-4; d_gene: .; CDR3aa: CASSPSPGVSNEKLFF; CDR3nt: TGCGCCAGCAGCCCCTCCCCGGGGGTCTCTAATGAAAAACTGTTTTTT
v_gene: TRBV10-3; len: 13; abundance: .; j_gene: TRBJ1-2; d_gene: .; CDR3aa: CAISATFNYGYTF; CDR3nt: TGTGCCATCAGTGCGACATTCAACTATGGCTACACCTTC